This T cell receptor (beta chain) was sequenced in a study of blood T cells in healthy people across ages. This clonotype was observed a few times. A read error may produce the germline difference seen at one junction end. Using a J-beta primer mix together with a sample-barcoded 5' primer, a second PCR was run for about 7 to 12 cycles. TCRdb ran MiXCR on the 5' RACE reads and lists one entry per CDR3 protein. The sample has more than 750,000 distinct CDR3 sequences; about 27% are singletons. CDR1 and CDR2 from the germline V gene are ENHRY and SYGVKD. The CDR3 extends over 16 amino acids. This sample also appeared in a second study, on T cells of mothers and their children.

The chain has TRBV10-3 and TRBJ2-1; the match to TRBD2 covers 8 bases. The sequencing input was blood. The sequence was obtained from a middle-aged woman in good health. The CDR3 here is CAISNNGGGPYNERYF. In DNA form, the CDR3 reads TGTGCCATCAGTAATAATGGCGGGGGGCCTTACAATGAGCGGTACTTC.